These T cell receptor beta chains were read from a single sample in a study of Graves' ophthalmopathy and Graves' hyperthyroidism. TCRdb reprocessed the multiplex PCR reads with MiXCR, giving one entry per CDR3 protein. In the table there are roughly 700,000 distinct CDR3 sequences, roughly two fifths of which are singletons. Sequencing used peripheral blood. The receptors were sampled from an adult man with Graves' ophthalmopathy. Both conserved end residues are trimmed from each CDR3. Fields, in order: D gene, V gene, J gene, CDR3 protein. The D gene is left open where the match is weak.

NA,TRBV11-1,TRBJ1-1,ASSPLLRNTEAF
TRBD1,TRBV20-1,TRBJ1-6,SARDPIGGPASRSPLH
NA,TRBV25-1,TRBJ1-6,ANNSPLH
TRBD2,TRBV29-1,TRBJ2-7,SAGLAEHYEQY
NA,TRBV10-2,TRBJ1-2,ASSEGRGGYGYT
TRBD1,TRBV10-3,TRBJ2-3,ASRPRDSVNTDTQY
NA,TRBV10-3,TRBJ1-4,AISADGSVNEKLF
TRBD1,TRBV9,TRBJ2-5,ASSPGQGWETQY
TRBD2,TRBV10-1,TRBJ2-5,ASSESSPGGPGETQY
TRBD1,TRBV10-3,TRBJ1-6,AINRGQNSPLH
NA,TRBV19,TRBJ2-2,ASTTTENTGELF
NA,TRBV7-9,TRBJ2-5,ASGGSEQETQY
NA,TRBV10-3,TRBJ1-2,AISPSGTEAYGYT
NA,TRBV7-2,TRBJ1-1,ASSSAGNGVEAF
TRBD1,TRBV7-2,TRBJ1-4,ASNGTGGHEKLF
NA,TRBV7-2,TRBJ2-5,ASSPPGEGAEETQY
NA,TRBV7-2,TRBJ1-2,ASSLDGGRFTYT
TRBD1,TRBV20-1,TRBJ1-2,SAGGQGVYGYT
NA,TRBV20-1,TRBJ2-2,SASSLSENTGELF